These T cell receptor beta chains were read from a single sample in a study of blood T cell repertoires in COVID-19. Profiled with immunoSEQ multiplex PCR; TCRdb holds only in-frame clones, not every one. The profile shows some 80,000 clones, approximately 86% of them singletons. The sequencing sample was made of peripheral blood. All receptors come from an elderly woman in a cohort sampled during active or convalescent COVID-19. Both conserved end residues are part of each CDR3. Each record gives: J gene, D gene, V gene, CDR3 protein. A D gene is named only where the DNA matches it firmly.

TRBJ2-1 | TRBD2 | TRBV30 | CAWLIAGGHNEQFF
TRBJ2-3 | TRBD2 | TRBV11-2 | CASSLRLAGGIDTQYF
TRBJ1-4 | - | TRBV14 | CASSPFPNEKLFF
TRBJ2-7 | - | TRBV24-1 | CATSDPTGYEQYF
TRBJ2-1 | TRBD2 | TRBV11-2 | CASTPSGRGHNEQFF
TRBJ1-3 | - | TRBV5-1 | CASSLEQGSGNTIYF
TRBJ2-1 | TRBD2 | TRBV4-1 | CASRLSGVEDNEQFF
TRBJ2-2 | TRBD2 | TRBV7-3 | CASSSGLANGELFF
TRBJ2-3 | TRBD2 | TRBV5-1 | CASSQDGTSNTDTQYF
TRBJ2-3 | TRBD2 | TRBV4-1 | CASSQDDSGSDTQYF
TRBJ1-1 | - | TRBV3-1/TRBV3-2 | CASSQAQANTEAFF
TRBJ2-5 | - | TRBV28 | CASNQGLAQTQYF
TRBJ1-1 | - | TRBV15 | CATSRDQEAEAFF
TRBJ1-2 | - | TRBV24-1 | CATSERDSGSGYTF
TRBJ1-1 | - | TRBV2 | CASSSQRGGEAFF
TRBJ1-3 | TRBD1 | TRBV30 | CAWRDRGVSGNTIYF
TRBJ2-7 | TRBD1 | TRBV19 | CASKGQGAYEQYF
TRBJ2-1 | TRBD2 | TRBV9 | CASSGLLAGEQFF
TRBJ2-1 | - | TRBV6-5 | CASSPGRGGNEQFF
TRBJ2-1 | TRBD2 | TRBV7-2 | CASSFRASGSPHNEQFF
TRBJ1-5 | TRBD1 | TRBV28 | CASSPQGVIQPQHF
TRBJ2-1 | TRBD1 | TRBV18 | CASSEGQFNEQFF
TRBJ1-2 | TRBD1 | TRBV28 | CASSLLRQGAGYTF
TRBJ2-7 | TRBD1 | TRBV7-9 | CASSPDRVGSYEQYF
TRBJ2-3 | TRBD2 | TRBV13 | CASSRGGGRRSTDTQYF
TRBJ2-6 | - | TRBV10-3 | CAISGGLGANVLTF
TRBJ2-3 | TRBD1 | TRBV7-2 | CASSRSTGPTDTQYF
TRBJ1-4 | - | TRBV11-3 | CASSLEEGATNEKLFF
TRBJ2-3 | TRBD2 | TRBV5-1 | CASSITSGRTDTQYF
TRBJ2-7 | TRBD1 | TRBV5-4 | CASSLAGQSSYEQYF
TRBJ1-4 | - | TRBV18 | CASSLSEATNEKLFF
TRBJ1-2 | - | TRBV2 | CASSESTVPNYGYTF
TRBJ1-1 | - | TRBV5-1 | CASSPGGAGTEAFF
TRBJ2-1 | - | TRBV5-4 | CASSRYGSYNEQFF
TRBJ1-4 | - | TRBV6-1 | CASRRDGGEKLFF
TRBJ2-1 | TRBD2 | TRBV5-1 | CASSSSGDDYNEQFF
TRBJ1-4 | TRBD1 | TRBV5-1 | CASSLQGAEKLFF
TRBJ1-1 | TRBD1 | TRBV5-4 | CASSRTGDTEAFF
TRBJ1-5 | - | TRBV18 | CASSPPGRDNQPQHF
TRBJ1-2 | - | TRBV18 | CASSPEAGVYGYTF
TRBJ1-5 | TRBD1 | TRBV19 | CASSSRGQVDQPQHF
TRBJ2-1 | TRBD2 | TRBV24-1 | CATSDLAGGSYNEQFF
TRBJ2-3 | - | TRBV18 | CASSPRDRLVTQYF
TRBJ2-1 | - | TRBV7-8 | CASSLDQGGEQFF
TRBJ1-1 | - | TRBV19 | CASRPDYYGTEAFF
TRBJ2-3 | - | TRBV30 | CAWSVGAGRQITQYF
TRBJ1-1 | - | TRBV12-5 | CASGYGTNEAFF
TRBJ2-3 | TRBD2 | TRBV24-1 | CATRASGGGYTQYF